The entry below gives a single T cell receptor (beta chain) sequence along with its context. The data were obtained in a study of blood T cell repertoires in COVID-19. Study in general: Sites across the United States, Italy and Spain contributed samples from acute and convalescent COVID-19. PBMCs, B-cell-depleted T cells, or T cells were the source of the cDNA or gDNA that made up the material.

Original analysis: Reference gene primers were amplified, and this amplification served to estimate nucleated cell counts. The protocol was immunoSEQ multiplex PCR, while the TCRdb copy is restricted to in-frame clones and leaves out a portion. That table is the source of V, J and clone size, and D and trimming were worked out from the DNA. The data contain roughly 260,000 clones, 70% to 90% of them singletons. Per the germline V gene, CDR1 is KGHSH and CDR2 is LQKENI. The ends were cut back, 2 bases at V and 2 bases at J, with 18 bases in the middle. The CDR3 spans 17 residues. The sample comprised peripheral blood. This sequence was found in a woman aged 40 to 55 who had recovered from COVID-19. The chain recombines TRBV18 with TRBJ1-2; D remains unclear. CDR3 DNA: TGTGCCAGCTCACCATTGCTTTCTCCGGGGATGAACTATGGCTACACCTTC. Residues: CASSPLLSPGMNYGYTF. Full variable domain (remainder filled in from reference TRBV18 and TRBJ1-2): NAGVMQNPRHLVRRRGQEARLRCSPMKGHSHVYWYRQLPEEGLKFMVYLQKENIIDESGMPKERFSAEFPKEGPSILRIQQVVRGDSAAYFCASSPLLSPGMNYGYTFGSGTRLTVV.